The T cell receptor beta chain described here comes from a study of blood T cell repertoires in COVID-19 (dated by TCRdb to 2018 to 2021). With respect to the entire study: Collaborator samples came from the United States, Italy and Spain and covered acute and convalescent phases of COVID-19. The material from the prospective study consisted of cDNA or gDNA derived from T cells, B-cell-depleted T cells, or PBMCs. Subjects who had been exposed to COVID-19, were actively infected with it, or had recovered from it provided the deeply sampled blood TCRbeta repertoires that made up the dataset. A freely available public database, intended as a resource for researchers studying the immune response to SARS-CoV-2, is where the repertoires were released. The samples were drawn from two sources: the first 160 participants of the ongoing ImmuneRACE study, and 950 to 1,500 subjects contributed by 6 global collaborators. The sample metadata nearly always contained a de-identified subject ID, COVID-19 status, age in years and sex. Where HLA class I and class II types were available, the types were taken from metadata supplied by the sample provider, not from assay-based typing.

Each collaborating institution followed its own protocols to collect whole blood in K2EDTA tubes. For TCRbeta analysis, collaborator samples were shipped as frozen whole blood, as isolated PBMCs, or as DNA extracted from either sample type. About this clone itself: Its antigen is not yet known. Base-call qualities are not available, and no considerably larger clone is one nucleotide away.

Overall study outcomes, separate from this receptor: The quantity of clinical and demographic metadata differed by source and by participant and was supplied without curation.

Reading from cysteine to phenylalanine, the CDR3 counts 12 amino acids. Of all the DNA, just the CDR3 is kept, 36 bases in frame from base 1. Sequences MRHNA (CDR1) and SNTAGT (CDR2) are obtained from the germline V gene. The immunoSEQ Assay, a bias-controlled multiplex PCR, was used to amplify TCRbeta CDR3 regions from genomic DNA. As for how the authors treated the data: Within the assay, amplification of reference gene primers was used to estimate how many nucleated cells each sample contained. To quantify the absolute abundance of each unique TCRbeta CDR3 rearrangement, sequence reads were collapsed and filtered. For each sample, productive Simpson clonality was calculated as the square root of Simpson's diversity index across productive rearrangements. TCRdb re-hosts the immuneACCESS table, in-frame sequences only. Its copies lack some clones; in the studies checked, an unresolved V gene accounts for under half of them, and the cause for the rest is not known. That table gives V, J and clone size, and the DNA gave D and trimming. A total of about 210,000 clones appear in this sample, more than 65% of them only once. 9.7% of the sample rests with the top ten.

The sequence links TRBV6-4 to TRBJ1-5; the D gene is possibly TRBD1, with 5 bases matching. Sequencing input: peripheral blood. This TCR was sampled from a man between 45 and 60 years old with active or convalescent COVID-19. This receptor has the CDR3 CAKPGGFQPQHF. Read as DNA, the sequence is TGTGCAAAACCCGGGGGGTTTCAGCCCCAGCATTTT.